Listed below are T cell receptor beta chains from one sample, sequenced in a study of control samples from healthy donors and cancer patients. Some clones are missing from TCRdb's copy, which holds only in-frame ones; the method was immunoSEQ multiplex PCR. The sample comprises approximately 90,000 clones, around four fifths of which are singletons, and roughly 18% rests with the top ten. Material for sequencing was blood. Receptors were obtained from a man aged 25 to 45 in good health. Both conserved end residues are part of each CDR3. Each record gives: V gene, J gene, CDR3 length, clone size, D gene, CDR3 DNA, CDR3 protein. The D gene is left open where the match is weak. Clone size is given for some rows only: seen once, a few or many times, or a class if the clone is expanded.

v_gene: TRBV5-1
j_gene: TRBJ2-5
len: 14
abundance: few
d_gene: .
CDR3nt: TGCGCCAGCAGCTCGAAACTAGGACAAGAGACCCAGTACTTC
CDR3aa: CASSSKLGQETQYF

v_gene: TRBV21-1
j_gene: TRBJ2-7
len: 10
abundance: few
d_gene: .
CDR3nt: TGTGCCAGCAGCGACCACGAGCAGTACTTC
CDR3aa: CASSDHEQYF

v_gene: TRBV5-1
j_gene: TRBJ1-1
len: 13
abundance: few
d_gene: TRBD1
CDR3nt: TGCGCCAGCACGAGACAGGGTGACACTGAAGCTTTCTTT
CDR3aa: CASTRQGDTEAFF

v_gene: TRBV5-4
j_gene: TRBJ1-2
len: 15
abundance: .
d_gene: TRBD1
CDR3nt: TGTGCCAGCAGCTCGGGACAGGCCCCACTCTATGGCTACACCTTC
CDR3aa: CASSSGQAPLYGYTF

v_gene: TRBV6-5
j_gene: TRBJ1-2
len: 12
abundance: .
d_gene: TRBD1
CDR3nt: TGTGCCAGCAGCAGGGGGAGGTATGGCTACACCTTC
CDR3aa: CASSRGRYGYTF

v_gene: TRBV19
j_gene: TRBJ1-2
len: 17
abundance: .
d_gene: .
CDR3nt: TGTGCCAGTAGCGGCCCGCCGGGACATCGAGCTAACTATGGCTACACCTTC
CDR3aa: CASSGPPGHRANYGYTF

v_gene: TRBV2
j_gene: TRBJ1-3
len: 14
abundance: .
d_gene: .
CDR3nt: TGTGCCAGCAGTCCGGGAAACTCTGGAAACACCATATATTTT
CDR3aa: CASSPGNSGNTIYF

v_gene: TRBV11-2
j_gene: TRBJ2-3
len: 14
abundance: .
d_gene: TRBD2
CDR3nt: TGTGCCAGCAGCTTAGAGCGGGGGGCGCGTACGCAGTATTTT
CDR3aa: CASSLERGARTQYF

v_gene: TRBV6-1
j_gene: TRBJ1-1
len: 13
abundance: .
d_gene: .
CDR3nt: TGTGCCAGCAGTGAAGCGAGGAGCACTGAAGCTTTCTTT
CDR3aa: CASSEARSTEAFF

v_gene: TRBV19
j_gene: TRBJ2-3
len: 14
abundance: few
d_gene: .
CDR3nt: TGTGCCAGTAGTACATGGGACGATAGAGCTACGCAGTATTTT
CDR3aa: CASSTWDDRATQYF

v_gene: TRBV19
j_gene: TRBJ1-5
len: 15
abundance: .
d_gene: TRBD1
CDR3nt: TGTGCCAGTAGTATTGCCGGGACAGGGGACCAGCCCCAGCATTTT
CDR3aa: CASSIAGTGDQPQHF

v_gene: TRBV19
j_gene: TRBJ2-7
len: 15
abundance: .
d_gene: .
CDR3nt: TGTGCCAGTAGTTCCCCCGGGACCCAGCAATACGAGCAGTACTTC
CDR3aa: CASSSPGTQQYEQYF

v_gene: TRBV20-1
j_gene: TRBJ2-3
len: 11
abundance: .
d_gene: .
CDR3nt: TGCAGTGCTACCAACCCTGATACGCAGTATTTT
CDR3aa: CSATNPDTQYF

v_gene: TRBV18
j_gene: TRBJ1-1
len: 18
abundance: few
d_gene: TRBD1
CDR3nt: TGTGCCAGCTCACCATCATCCGAGACAGGGGGCATGAACACTGAAGCTTTCTTT
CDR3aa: CASSPSSETGGMNTEAFF

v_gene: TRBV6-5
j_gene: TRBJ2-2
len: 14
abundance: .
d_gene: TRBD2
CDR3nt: TGTGCCAGCAACGGACTAGGAGAGGGCGGGGAGCTGTTTTTT
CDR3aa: CASNGLGEGGELFF

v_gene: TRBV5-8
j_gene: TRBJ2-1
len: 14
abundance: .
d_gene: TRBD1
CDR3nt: TGTGCCAGCAGCGGGGGACAGGGTAGGAATGAGCAGTTCTTC
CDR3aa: CASSGGQGRNEQFF

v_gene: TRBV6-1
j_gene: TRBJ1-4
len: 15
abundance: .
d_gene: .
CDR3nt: TGTGCCAGCAGTGAAGCGGCAGGCGCTAATGAAAAACTGTTTTTT
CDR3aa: CASSEAAGANEKLFF

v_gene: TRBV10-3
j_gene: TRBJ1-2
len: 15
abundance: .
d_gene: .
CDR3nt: TGTGCCATCAGTGATATGGGGTATACACTTGACGGCTACACCTTC
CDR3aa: CAISDMGYTLDGYTF

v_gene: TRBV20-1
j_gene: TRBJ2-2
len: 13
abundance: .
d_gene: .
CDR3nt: TGCAGTGCTAGTGACAGGAACACCGGGGAGCTGTTTTTT
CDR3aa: CSASDRNTGELFF

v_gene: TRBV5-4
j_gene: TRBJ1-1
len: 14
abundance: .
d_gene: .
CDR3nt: TGTGCCAGCAGCTTAAAGGGGCGGTTCTCTGAAGCTTTCTTT
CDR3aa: CASSLKGRFSEAFF

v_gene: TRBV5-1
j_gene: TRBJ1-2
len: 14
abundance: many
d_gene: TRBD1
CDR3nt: TGCGCCAGCAGCTTGGCCGGGACAGGATCCGACCACACCTTC
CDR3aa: CASSLAGTGSDHTF

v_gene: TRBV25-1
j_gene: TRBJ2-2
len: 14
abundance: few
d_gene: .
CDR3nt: TGTGCCAGCAGTGAATTCGGGGACACCGGGGAGCTGTTTTTT
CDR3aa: CASSEFGDTGELFF

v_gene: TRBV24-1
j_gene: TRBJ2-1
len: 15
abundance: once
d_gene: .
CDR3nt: TGTGCCACCAGTGATCGCAGGAGCTCCTACAATGAGCAGTTCTTC
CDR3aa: CATSDRRSSYNEQFF

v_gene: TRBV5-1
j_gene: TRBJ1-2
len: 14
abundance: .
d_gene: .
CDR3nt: TGCGCCAGCAGCTTGGAGCAGGGGTCGGCTGGCTACACCTTC
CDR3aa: CASSLEQGSAGYTF

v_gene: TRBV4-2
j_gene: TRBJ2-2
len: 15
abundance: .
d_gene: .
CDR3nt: TGTGCCAGCAGCCAATCGACTATGAACACCGGGGAGCTGTTTTTT
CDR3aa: CASSQSTMNTGELFF

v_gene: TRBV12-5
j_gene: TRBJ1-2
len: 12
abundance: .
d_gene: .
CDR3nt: TGTGCTAGTGGACGGGACTTCTATGGCTACACCTTC
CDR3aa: CASGRDFYGYTF

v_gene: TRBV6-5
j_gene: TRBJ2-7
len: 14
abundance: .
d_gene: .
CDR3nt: TGTGCCAGCAGTTATAGGGCAGGGCGCTGGGAGCAGTACTTC
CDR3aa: CASSYRAGRWEQYF

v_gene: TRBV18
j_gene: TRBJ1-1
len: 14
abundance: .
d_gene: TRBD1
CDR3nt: TGTGCCAGCTCCCCTTGGACAGGGAACACTGAAGCTTTCTTT
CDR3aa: CASSPWTGNTEAFF

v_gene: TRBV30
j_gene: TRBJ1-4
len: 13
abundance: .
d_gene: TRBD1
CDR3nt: TGTGCCTGGGACAGGGGGCGCGATGAAAAACTGTTTTTT
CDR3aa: CAWDRGRDEKLFF

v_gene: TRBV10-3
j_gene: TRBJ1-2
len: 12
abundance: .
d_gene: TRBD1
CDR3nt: TGTGCCATCGGACAGGGGGCCAATGGCTACACCTTC
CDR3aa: CAIGQGANGYTF

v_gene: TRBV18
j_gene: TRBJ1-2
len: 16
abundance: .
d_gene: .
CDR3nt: TGTGCCAGCTCACCACCTGAGGGGAGAGCTAACTATGGCTACACCTTC
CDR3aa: CASSPPEGRANYGYTF

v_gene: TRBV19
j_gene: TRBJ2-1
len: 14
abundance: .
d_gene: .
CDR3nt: TGTGCCAGTAACCAGGGGAGGTCAAACAATGAGCAGTTCTTC
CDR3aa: CASNQGRSNNEQFF

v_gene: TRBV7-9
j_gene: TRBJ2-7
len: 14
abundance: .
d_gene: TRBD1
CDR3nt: TGTGCCAGCAGTCATCCGGGACAGGGGGCCGAGCAGTACTTC
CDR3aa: CASSHPGQGAEQYF

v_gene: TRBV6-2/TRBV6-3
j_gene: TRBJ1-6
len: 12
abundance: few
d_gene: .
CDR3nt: TGTGCCAGCAGTTTTGGGGTTTCACCCCTCCACTTT
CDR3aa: CASSFGVSPLHF

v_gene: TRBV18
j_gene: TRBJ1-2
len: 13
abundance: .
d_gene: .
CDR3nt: TGTGCCAGCTCACCCGACGGAACCTATGGCTACACCTTC
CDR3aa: CASSPDGTYGYTF

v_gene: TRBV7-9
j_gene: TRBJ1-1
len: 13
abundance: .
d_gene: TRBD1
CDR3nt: TGTGCCAGCAGCCTATTACAGGGGGCAAAAGCTTTCTTT
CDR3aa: CASSLLQGAKAFF

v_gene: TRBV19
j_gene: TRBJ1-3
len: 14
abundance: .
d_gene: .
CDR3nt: TGTGCCAGTACGAGGAGCCAGCCTGGAAACACCATATATTTT
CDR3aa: CASTRSQPGNTIYF

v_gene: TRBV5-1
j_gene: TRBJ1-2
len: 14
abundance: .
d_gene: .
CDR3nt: TGCGCCAGCAGCCCGCTCGCAGGGTACTATGGCTACACCTTC
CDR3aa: CASSPLAGYYGYTF

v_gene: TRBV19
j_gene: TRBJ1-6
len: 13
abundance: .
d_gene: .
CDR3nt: TGTGCCAGTAGTATGGCCCCTCATTCACCCCTCCACTTT
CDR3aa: CASSMAPHSPLHF

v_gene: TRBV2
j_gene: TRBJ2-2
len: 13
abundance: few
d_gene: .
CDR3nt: TGTGCCAGCAGGGACAGACCTCTCGGGGAGCTGTTTTTT
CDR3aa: CASRDRPLGELFF

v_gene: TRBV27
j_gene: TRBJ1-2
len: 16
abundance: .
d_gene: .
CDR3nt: TGTGCCAGCAGCCGCTCCCCGTCAGGAGTTGACTATGGCTACACCTTC
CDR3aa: CASSRSPSGVDYGYTF

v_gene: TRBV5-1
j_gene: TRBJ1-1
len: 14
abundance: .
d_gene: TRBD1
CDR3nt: TGCGCCAGCAGCTTGACAGGGGCTAACACTGAAGCTTTCTTT
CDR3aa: CASSLTGANTEAFF

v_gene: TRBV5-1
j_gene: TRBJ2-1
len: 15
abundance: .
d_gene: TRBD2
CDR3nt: TGCGCCAGCAGCTTGCTGGCTAGCGGGGGGGCCGAGCAGTTCTTC
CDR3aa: CASSLLASGGAEQFF

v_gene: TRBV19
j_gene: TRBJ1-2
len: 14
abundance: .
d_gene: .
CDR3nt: TGTGCCAGTAGTATAGAGGGGACTAACTATGGCTACACCTTC
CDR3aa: CASSIEGTNYGYTF

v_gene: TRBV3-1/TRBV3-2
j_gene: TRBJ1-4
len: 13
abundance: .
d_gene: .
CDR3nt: TGTGCCAGCAGCCCCCCCGTCGGTGAAAAACTGTTTTTT
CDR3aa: CASSPPVGEKLFF

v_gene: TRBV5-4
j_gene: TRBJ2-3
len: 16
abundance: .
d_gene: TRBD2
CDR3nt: TGTGCCAGCAGCTTGGGACTAGCGGGAAACACAGATACGCAGTATTTT
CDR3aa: CASSLGLAGNTDTQYF

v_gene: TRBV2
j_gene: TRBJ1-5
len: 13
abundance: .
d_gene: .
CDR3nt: TGTGCCAGCAGTGTTCTCACTGGTCAGCCCCAGCATTTT
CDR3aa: CASSVLTGQPQHF

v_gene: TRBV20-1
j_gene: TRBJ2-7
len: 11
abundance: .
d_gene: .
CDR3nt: TGCAGTGCTAGAGAGCAGGGGTGGGAGTACTTC
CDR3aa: CSAREQGWEYF